Below, one T cell receptor beta chain is given with its context. As yet, its antigen is unknown. Sequencing was performed with immunoSEQ multiplex PCR; in TCRdb, only in-frame clones are kept and a portion is missing. The data contain approximately 130,000 clones, approximately 88% of them singletons. The sample originates from a study of T cell responses to AZD1222 COVID-19 vaccine. Study-wide points: Only 5 or 6 AZD1222 recipients were seropositive at baseline. Two doses of AZD1222 preceded a rise in Spike-specific TCR breadth and depth. CD4 TCRs linked to vaccination spanned spike, dominating at 160-218 and 743-854.

The study pooled second doses at about 4 or about 12 weeks. The sequenced sample was peripheral blood, obtained 28 days after the second AZD1222 dose. This sequence was found in an adult who received the AZD1222 COVID-19 vaccine.

The CDR3 protein is CASSLAHRGGTDTQYF. The CDR3 DNA follows: TGTGCCAGCAGCTTAGCGCACCGCGGGGGCACAGATACGCAGTATTTT. This rearrangement joins TRBV7-6 to TRBJ2-3; D might be TRBD2 (6 bases). The CDR3 spans 16 residues. The V and J ends lost 0 bases and 1 base respectively, with 11 bases between them. Germline CDR1 SGHVS, CDR2 FNYEAQ. The entire variable domain, with the rest obtained from reference TRBV7-6 and TRBJ2-3, is as follows: GAGVSQSPRYKVTKRGQDVALRCDPISGHVSLYWYRQALGQGPEFLTYFNYEAQQDKSGLPNDRFSAERPEGSISTLTIQRTEQRDSAMYRCASSLAHRGGTDTQYFGPGTRLTVL.